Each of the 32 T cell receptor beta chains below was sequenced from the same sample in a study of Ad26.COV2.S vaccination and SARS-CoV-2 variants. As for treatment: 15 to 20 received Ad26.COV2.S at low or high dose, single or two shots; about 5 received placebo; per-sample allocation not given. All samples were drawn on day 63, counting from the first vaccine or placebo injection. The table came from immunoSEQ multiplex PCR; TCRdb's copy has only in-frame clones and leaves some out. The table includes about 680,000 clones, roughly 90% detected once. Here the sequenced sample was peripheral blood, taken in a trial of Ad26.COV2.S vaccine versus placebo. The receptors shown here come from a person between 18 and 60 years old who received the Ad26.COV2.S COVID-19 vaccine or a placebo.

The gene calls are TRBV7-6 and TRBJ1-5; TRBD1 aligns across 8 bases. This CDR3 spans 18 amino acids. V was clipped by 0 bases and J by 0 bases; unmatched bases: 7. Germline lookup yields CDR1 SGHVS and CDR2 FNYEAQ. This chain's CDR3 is CASSLAPWTGFSNQPQHF. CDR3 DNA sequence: TGTGCCAGCAGCTTAGCCCCCTGGACAGGGTTTAGCAATCAGCCCCAGCATTTT.

The CDR3 DNA sequence: TGTGCCAGTAGTACCTTAGCGGGGCGTTACAATGAGCAGTTCTTC. It encodes CASSTLAGRYNEQFF. V gene TRBV19 combines with J gene TRBJ2-1; 8 bases are a match to TRBD2. CDR1 and CDR2 from the germline V gene are LNHDA and SQIVND (reference sequence). V was clipped by 4 bases and J by 4 bases; unmatched bases: 6. The CDR3 is 15 amino acids.

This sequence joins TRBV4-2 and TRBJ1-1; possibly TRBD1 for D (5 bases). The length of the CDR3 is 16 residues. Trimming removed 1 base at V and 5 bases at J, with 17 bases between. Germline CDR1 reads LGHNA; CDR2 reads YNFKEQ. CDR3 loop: CASSQVRQRQWTEAFF. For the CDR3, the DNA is TGTGCCAGCAGCCAAGTGAGACAGCGACAGTGGACTGAAGCTTTCTTT.

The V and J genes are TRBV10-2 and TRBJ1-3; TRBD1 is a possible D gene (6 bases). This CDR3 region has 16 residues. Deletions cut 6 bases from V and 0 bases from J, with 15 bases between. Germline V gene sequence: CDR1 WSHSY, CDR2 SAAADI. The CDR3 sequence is CASRPITGNSGNTIYF. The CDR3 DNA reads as TGCGCCAGCAGACCCATAACAGGGAACTCTGGAAACACCATATATTTT.

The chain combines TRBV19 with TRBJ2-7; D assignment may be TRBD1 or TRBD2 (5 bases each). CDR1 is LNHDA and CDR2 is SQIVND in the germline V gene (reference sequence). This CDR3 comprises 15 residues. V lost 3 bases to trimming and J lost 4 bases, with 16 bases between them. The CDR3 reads CASSMGDGYAYEQYF. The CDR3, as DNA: TGTGCCAGTAGTATGGGGGATGGATATGCTTACGAGCAGTACTTC.

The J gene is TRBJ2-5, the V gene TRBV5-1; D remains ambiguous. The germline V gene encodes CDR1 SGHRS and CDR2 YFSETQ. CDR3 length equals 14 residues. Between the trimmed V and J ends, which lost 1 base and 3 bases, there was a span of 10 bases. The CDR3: CASSLLQAKETQYF. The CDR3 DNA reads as TGCGCCAGCAGCTTGCTGCAGGCAAAAGAGACCCAGTACTTC.

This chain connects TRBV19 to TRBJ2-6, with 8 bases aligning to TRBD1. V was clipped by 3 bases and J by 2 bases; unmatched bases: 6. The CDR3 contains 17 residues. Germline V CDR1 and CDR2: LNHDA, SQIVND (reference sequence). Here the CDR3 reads CASSIGNRGTGANVLTF. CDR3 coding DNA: TGTGCCAGTAGTATCGGAAACAGGGGGACTGGGGCCAACGTCCTGACTTTC. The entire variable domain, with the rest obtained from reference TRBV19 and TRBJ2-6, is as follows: DGGITQSPKYLFRKEGQNVTLSCEQNLNHDAMYWYRQDPGQGLRLIYYSQIVNDFQKGDIAEGYSVSREKKESFPLTVTSAQKNPTAFYLCASSIGNRGTGANVLTFGAGSRLTVL.

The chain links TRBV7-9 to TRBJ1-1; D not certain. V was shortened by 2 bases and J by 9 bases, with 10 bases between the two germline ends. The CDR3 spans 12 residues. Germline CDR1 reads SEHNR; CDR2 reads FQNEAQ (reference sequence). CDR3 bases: TGTGCCAGCAGCTTATCGGCGGAAAAAGCTTTCTTT. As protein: CASSLSAEKAFF.

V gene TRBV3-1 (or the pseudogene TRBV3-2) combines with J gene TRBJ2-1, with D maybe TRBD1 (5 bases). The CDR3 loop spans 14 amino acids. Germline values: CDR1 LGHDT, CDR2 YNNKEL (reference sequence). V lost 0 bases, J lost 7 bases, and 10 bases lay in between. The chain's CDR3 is CASSQEPGWNEQFF. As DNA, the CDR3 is TGTGCCAGCAGCCAAGAGCCAGGGTGGAATGAGCAGTTCTTC.

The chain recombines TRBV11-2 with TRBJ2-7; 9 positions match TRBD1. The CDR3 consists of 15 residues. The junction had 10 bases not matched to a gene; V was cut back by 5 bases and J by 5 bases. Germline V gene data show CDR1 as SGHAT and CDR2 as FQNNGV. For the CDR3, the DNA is TGTGCCAGCAGCCGACCGGGACAGGGCCCCAACGAGCAGTACTTC. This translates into CASSRPGQGPNEQYF.

CDR3 bases: TGTGCCAGCAGTTTCTCGAACCCTAGTGGGCAGTTCTTC. This codes for CASSFSNPSGQFF. This rearrangement joins TRBV12-3 or TRBV12-4 to TRBJ2-1; D not resolved. The CDR3 covers 13 residues. Trimming removed 3 bases from V and 12 bases from J, with 15 bases in between.

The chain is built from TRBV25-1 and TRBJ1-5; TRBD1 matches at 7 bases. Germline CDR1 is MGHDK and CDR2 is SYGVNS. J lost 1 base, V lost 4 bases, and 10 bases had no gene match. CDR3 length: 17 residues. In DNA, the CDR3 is TGTGCCAGCAGTGGGACAGGTAGCACCTGGAGCAATCAGCCCCAGCATTTT. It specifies CASSGTGSTWSNQPQHF.

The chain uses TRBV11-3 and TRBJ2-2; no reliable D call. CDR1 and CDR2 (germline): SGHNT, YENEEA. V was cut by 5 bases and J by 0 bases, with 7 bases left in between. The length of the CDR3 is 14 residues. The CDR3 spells CASSLQPNTGELFF. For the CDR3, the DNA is TGTGCCAGCAGCCTGCAGCCGAACACCGGGGAGCTGTTTTTT. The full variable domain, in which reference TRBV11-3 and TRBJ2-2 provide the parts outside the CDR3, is EAGVVQSPRYKIIEKKQPVAFWCNPISGHNTLYWYLQNLGQGPELLIRYENEEAVDDSQLPKDRFSAERLKGVDSTLKIQPAELGDSAVYLCASSLQPNTGELFFGEGSRLTVL.

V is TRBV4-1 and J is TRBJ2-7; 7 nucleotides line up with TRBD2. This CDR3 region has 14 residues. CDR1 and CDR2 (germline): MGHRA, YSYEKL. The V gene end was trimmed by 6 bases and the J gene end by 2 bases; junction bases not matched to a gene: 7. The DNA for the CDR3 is TGCGCCAGCAGTCGCGATCGGGGGGCCTACGAGCAGTACTTC. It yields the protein CASSRDRGAYEQYF.

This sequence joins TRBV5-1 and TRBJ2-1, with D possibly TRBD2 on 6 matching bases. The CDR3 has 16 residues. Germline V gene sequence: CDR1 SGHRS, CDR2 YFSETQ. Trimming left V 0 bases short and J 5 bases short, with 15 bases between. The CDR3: CASSLATGEVNNEQFF. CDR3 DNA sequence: TGCGCCAGCAGCTTGGCTACGGGAGAAGTCAACAATGAGCAGTTCTTC. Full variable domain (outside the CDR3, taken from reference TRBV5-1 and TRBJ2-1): KAGVTQTPRYLIKTRGQQVTLSCSPISGHRSVSWYQQTPGQGLQFLFEYFSETQRNKGNFPGRFSGRQFSNSRSEMNVSTLELGDSALYLCASSLATGEVNNEQFFGPGTRLTVL.

DNA of the CDR3: TGTGCCAGCTCACCACCGCAGGGACCGCCCTACGAGCAGTACTTC. Translated: CASSPPQGPPYEQYF. The chain joins TRBV18 to TRBJ2-7; possibly TRBD1 or TRBD2 for D (5 bases each). V gave up 0 bases and J gave up 2 bases, with 11 bases separating them. The CDR3 spans 15 residues. The V gene's germline CDR1 is KGHSH and CDR2 LQKENI. The full variable domain, with the rest looked up from reference TRBV18 and TRBJ2-7, is NAGVMQNPRHLVRRRGQEARLRCSPMKGHSHVYWYRQLPEEGLKFMVYLQKENIIDESGMPKERFSAEFPKEGPSILRIQQVVRGDSAAYFCASSPPQGPPYEQYFGPGTRLTVT.

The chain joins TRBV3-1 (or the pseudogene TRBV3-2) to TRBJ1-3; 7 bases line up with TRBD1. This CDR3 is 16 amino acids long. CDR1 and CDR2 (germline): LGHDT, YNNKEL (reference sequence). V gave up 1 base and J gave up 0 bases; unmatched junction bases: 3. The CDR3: CASSQADRVSGNTIYF. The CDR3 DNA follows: TGTGCCAGCAGCCAAGCCGACAGGGTCTCTGGAAACACCATATATTTT.

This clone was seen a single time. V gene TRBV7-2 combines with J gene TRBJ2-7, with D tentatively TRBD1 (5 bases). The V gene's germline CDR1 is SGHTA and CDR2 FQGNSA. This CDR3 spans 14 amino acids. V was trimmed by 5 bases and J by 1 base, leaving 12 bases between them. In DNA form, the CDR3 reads TGTGCCAGCAGCCCAGCCCAGGGATCCTACGAGCAGTACTTC. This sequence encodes CASSPAQGSYEQYF.

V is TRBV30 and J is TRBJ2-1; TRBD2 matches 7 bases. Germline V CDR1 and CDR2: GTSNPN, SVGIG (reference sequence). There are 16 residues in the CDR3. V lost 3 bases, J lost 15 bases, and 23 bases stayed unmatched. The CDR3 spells CAWRGTGTNFHPLGFF. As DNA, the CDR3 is TGTGCCTGGAGAGGCACCGGGACTAACTTTCATCCGCTAGGGTTCTTC.

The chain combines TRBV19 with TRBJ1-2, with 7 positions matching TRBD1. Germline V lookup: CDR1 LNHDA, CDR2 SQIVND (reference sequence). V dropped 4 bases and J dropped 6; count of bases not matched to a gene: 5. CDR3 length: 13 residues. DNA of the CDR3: TGTGCCAGTAGTAAACGACAGGGCGATGGCTACACCTTC. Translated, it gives CASSKRQGDGYTF.

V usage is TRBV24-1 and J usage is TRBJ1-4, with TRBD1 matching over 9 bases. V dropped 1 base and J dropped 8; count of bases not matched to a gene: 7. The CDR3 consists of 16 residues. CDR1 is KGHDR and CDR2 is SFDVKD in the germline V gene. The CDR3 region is CATSDFSGQGREKLFF. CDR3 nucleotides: TGTGCCACCAGTGATTTCTCGGGACAGGGCCGAGAAAAACTGTTTTTT.

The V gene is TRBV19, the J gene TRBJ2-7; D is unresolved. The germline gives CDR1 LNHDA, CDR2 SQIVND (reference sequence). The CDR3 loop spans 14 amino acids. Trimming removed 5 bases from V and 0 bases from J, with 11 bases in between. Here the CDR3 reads CASSLTENSYEQYF. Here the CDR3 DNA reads TGTGCCAGTAGTCTGACCGAAAACTCCTACGAGCAGTACTTC.

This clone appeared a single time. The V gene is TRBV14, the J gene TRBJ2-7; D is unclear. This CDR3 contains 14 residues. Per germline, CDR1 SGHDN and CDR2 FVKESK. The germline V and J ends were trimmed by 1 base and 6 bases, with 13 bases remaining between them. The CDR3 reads CASSQGPRSGEQYF. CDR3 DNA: TGTGCCAGCAGCCAAGGTCCTAGGTCGGGCGAGCAGTACTTC.

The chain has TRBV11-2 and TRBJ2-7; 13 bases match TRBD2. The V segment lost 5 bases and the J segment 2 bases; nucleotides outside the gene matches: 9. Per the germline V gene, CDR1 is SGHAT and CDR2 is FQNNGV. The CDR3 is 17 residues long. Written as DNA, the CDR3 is TGTGCCAGCAGCCGATTTACTAGCGGGGGGGCCCCCTACGAGCAGTACTTC. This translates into CASSRFTSGGAPYEQYF.

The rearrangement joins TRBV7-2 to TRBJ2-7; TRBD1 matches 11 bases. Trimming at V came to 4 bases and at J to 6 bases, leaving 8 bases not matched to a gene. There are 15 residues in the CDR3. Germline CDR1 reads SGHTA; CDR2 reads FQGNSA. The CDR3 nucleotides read TGTGCCAGCAGCTCCAACTCGGGACAGGGGGGCGAGCAGTACTTC. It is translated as CASSSNSGQGGEQYF. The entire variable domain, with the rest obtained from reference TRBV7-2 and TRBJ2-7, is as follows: GAGVSQSPSNKVTEKGKDVELRCDPISGHTALYWYRQSLGQGLEFLIYFQGNSAPDKSGLPSDRFSAERTGGSVSTLTIQRTQQEDSAVYLCASSSNSGQGGEQYFGPGTRLTVT.

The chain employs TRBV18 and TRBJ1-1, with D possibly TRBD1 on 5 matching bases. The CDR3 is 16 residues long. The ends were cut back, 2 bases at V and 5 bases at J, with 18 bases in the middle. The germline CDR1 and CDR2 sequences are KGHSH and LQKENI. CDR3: CASSPTGAGWNTEAFF. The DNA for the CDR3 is TGTGCCAGCTCACCAACAGGCGCCGGTTGGAATACTGAAGCTTTCTTT. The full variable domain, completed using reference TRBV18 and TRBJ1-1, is NAGVMQNPRHLVRRRGQEARLRCSPMKGHSHVYWYRQLPEEGLKFMVYLQKENIIDESGMPKERFSAEFPKEGPSILRIQQVVRGDSAAYFCASSPTGAGWNTEAFFGQGTRLTVV.

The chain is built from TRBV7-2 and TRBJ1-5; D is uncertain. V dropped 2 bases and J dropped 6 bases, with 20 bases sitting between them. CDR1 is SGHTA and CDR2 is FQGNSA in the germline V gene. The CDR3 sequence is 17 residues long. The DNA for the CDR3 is TGTGCCAGCAGCTTACCCGGAGGCATGGACTTTGGTCAGCCCCAGCATTTT. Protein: CASSLPGGMDFGQPQHF.

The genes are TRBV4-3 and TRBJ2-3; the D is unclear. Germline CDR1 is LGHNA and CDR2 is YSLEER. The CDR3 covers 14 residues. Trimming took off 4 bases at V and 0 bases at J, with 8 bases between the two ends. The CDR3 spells CASSPSFSTDTQYF. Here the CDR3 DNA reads TGCGCCAGCAGCCCCAGCTTTAGCACAGATACGCAGTATTTT.

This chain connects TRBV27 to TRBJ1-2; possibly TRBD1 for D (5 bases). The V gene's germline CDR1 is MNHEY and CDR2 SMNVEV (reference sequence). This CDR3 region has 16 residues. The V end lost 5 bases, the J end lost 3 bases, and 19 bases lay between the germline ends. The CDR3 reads CASSLSGQATHYGYTF. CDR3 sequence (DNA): TGTGCCAGCAGTCTTTCCGGACAAGCTACGCACTATGGCTACACCTTC.

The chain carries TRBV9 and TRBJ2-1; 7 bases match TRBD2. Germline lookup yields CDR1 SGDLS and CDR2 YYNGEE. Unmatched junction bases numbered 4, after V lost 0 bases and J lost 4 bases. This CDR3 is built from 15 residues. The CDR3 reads CASSVVASGYNEQFF. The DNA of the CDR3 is TGTGCCAGCAGCGTAGTGGCTAGCGGATACAATGAGCAGTTCTTC. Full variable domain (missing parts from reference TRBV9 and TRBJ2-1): DSGVTQTPKHLITATGQRVTLRCSPRSGDLSVYWYQQSLDQGLQFLIQYYNGEERAKGNILERFSAQQFPDLHSELNLSSLELGDSALYFCASSVVASGYNEQFFGPGTRLTVL.

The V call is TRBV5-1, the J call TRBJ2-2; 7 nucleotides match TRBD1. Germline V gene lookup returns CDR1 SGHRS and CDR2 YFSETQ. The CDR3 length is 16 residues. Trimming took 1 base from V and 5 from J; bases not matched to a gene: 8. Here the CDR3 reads CASSLTRQGRTGELFF. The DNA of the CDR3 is TGCGCCAGCAGCTTGACCCGACAGGGACGAACCGGGGAGCTGTTTTTT. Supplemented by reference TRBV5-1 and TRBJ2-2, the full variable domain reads KAGVTQTPRYLIKTRGQQVTLSCSPISGHRSVSWYQQTPGQGLQFLFEYFSETQRNKGNFPGRFSGRQFSNSRSEMNVSTLELGDSALYLCASSLTRQGRTGELFFGEGSRLTVL.

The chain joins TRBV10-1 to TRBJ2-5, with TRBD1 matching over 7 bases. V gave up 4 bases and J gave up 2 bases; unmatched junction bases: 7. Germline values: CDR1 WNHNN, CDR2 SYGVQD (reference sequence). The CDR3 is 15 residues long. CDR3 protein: CASSGDSNSQETQYF. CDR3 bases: TGCGCCAGCAGTGGGGACAGCAACTCTCAAGAGACCCAGTACTTC.